This record covers a single TCR beta chain. The antigen is undetermined. The authors incorporated unique molecular identifiers into the TCR beta cDNA libraries. TCRdb redid the calling of the PCR reads with MiXCR, one entry per CDR3 protein. Of some 370,000 distinct CDR3 sequences in the sample, roughly 38% were seen once. Trimming pared 0 bases from V and 7 bases from J, leaving 13 bases between. Germline loops: CDR1 MNHEY, CDR2 SVGEGT. The CDR3 consists of 15 residues. The data originate from a study of post-analysis software for immune sequencing data. The study, taken as a whole, reports: F-measure co-clustering was strong for batch-matched samples. Relative to controls, patients had five TRBV segments at higher frequency, with TRBV5-6, TRBV5-1 and TRBV20-1 among these.

The chain is built from TRBV6-2 or TRBV6-3 and TRBJ1-5; D is possibly TRBD1 (5 bases). The material sequenced was blood. This TCR was recovered from a girl under 18 with multiple sclerosis. The CDR3, as DNA: TGTGCCAGCAGTTACTCGTCCCTCGGGGCCCAGCCCCAGCATTTT. This codes for CASSYSSLGAQPQHF.